This T cell receptor (beta chain) was observed in a study of shared T cell receptors in the human thymus. Data came from immunoSEQ multiplex PCR; TCRdb stores just in-frame clones and leaves some out. Of more than 550,000 clones in the sample, 80% to 90% were seen once. Trimming shortened V by 5 bases and J by 1 base, and 8 bases separated the two germline ends. Germline-derived CDR1 and CDR2 are GTSNPN and SVGIG (reference sequence). This CDR3 has 12 amino acids. These same records also appear under a second study, on human thymus T cells.

The sample comprised thymocytes. The chain uses TRBV30 and TRBJ1-1; D unresolved. The clonotype originates from a girl under three years old with a congenital heart defect. The CDR3: CAWSQENTEAFF. The CDR3 DNA is TGTGCCTGGTCCCAGGAGAACACTGAAGCTTTCTTT. Using reference TRBV30 and TRBJ1-1 for the parts outside the CDR3, the full variable domain is SQTIHQWPATLVQPVGSPLSLECTVEGTSNPNLYWYRQAAGRGLQLLFYSVGIGQISSEVPQNLSASRPQDRQFILSSKKLLLSDSGFYLCAWSQENTEAFFGQGTRLTVV.